A selection of T cell receptor beta chains follows, all from one sample in a study of blood T cell repertoires in COVID-19. Sequencing used immunoSEQ multiplex PCR; TCRdb keeps in-frame clones, though not all of them. The sample includes some 63,000 clones, around 80% of them seen just once. The material sequenced was peripheral blood. All receptors come from a human donor in a cohort sampled during active COVID-19. Both conserved end residues are trimmed from each CDR3. Fields, in order: J gene, V gene, clone size, CDR3 protein. Some rows have no size entry. The others give once, few or many, or a class for an expanded clone.

J gene: TRBJ1-6
V gene: TRBV30
clone size: NA
CDR3 protein: AWSRDRNYNSPLH

J gene: TRBJ1-6
V gene: TRBV4-3
clone size: once
CDR3 protein: ASSQGRDNSPLH

J gene: TRBJ2-3
V gene: TRBV14
clone size: NA
CDR3 protein: ASSLLDRTSGDTQY

J gene: TRBJ2-7
V gene: TRBV9
clone size: NA
CDR3 protein: ASSYTGLAGGNEQY

J gene: TRBJ1-4
V gene: TRBV6-1
clone size: NA
CDR3 protein: ASSDLGGRVEKLF

J gene: TRBJ2-7
V gene: TRBV16
clone size: NA
CDR3 protein: ASSQARTSGRPREQY

J gene: TRBJ1-3
V gene: TRBV30
clone size: NA
CDR3 protein: ASRRAGVTSGNTIY

J gene: TRBJ1-1
V gene: TRBV2
clone size: NA
CDR3 protein: ASSGREVGEAF

J gene: TRBJ2-1
V gene: TRBV10-3
clone size: NA
CDR3 protein: AISESVARRDNEQF

J gene: TRBJ2-1
V gene: TRBV23-1
clone size: NA
CDR3 protein: ASSPYGDYSYNEQF

J gene: TRBJ2-7
V gene: TRBV7-8
clone size: few
CDR3 protein: ASSLGLFSYEQY

J gene: TRBJ2-1
V gene: TRBV7-6
clone size: NA
CDR3 protein: ASSKLAGAYNEQF

J gene: TRBJ2-1
V gene: TRBV7-9
clone size: NA
CDR3 protein: ASSPGLAGPYNEQF

J gene: TRBJ2-7
V gene: TRBV18
clone size: once
CDR3 protein: ASSPQGEVGEQY